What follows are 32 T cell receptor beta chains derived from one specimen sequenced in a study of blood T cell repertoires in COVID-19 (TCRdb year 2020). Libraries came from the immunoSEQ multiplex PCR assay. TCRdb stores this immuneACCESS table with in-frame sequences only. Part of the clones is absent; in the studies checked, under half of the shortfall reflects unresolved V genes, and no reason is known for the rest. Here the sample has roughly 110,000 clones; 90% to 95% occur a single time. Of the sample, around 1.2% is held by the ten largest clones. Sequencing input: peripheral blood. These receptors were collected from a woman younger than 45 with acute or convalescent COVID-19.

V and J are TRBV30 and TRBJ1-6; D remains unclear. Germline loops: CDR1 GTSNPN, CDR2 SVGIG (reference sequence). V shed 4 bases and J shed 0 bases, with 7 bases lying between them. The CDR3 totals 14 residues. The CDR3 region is CAWTLRSYNSPLHF. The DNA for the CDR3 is TGTGCCTGGACTTTGCGCTCCTATAATTCACCCCTCCACTTT. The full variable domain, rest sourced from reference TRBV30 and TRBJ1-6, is SQTIHQWPATLVQPVGSPLSLECTVEGTSNPNLYWYRQAAGRGLQLLFYSVGIGQISSEVPQNLSASRPQDRQFILSSKKLLLSDSGFYLCAWTLRSYNSPLHFGNGTRLTVT.

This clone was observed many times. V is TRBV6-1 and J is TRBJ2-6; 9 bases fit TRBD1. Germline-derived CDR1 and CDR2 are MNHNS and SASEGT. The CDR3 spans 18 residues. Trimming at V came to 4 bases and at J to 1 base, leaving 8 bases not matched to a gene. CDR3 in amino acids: CASSAQTGTGSGANVLTF. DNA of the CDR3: TGTGCCAGCAGTGCACAAACCGGGACAGGGTCTGGGGCCAACGTCCTGACTTTC.

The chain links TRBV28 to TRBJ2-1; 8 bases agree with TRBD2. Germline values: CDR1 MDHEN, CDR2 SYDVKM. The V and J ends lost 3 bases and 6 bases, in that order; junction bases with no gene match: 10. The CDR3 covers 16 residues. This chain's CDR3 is CASSLASERGTNEQFF. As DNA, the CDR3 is TGTGCCAGCAGTTTGGCCTCGGAGCGGGGGACCAATGAGCAGTTCTTC.

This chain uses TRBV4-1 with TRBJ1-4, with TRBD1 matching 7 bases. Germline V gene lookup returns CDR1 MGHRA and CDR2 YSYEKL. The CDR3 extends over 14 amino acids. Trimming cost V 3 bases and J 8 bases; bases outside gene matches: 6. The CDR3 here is CASSHPDRDEKLFF. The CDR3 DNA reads TGCGCCAGCAGCCACCCTGACAGGGACGAAAAACTGTTTTTT.

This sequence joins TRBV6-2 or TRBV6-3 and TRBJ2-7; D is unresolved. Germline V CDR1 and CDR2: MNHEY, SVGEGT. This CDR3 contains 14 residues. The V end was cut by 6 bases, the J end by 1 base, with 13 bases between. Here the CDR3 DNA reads TGTGCCAGCAGCCTCCGTCCGCTATCCTACGAGCAGTACTTC. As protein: CASSLRPLSYEQYF.

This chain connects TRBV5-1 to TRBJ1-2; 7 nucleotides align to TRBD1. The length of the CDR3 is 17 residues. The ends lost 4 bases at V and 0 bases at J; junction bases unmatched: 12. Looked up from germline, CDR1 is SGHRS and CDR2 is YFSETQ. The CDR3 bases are TGCGCCAGCAGCAACCGGACAGGACAACTAGCTAACTATGGCTACACCTTC. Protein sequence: CASSNRTGQLANYGYTF.

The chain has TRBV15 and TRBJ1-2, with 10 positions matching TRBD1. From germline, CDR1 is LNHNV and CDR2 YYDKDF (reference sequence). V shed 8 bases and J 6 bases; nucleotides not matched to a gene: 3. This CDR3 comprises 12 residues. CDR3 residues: CATRQGADGYTF. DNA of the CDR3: TGTGCCACCCGACAGGGGGCTGATGGCTACACCTTC.

CDR3 in amino acids: CAISESRQQNEKLFF. CDR3 in DNA: TGTGCCATCAGTGAGTCGCGGCAGCAAAATGAAAAACTGTTTTTT. The chain carries TRBV10-3 and TRBJ1-4; D uncertain. The ends were cut back, 0 bases at V and 5 bases at J, with 10 bases in the middle. The CDR3 length is 15 residues. Looked up from germline, CDR1 is ENHRY and CDR2 is SYGVKD.

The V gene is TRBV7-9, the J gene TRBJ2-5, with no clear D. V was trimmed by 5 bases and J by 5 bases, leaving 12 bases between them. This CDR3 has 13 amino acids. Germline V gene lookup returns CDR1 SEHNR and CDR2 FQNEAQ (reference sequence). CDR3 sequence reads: CASSTRTGETQYF. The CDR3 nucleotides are TGTGCCAGCAGCACCCGAACCGGGGAGACCCAGTACTTC.

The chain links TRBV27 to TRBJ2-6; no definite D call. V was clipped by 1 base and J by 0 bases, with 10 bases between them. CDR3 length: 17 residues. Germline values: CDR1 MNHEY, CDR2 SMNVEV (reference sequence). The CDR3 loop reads CASSLFTSDSGANVLTF. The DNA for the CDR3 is TGTGCCAGCAGTTTATTTACCAGTGACTCTGGGGCCAACGTCCTGACTTTC.

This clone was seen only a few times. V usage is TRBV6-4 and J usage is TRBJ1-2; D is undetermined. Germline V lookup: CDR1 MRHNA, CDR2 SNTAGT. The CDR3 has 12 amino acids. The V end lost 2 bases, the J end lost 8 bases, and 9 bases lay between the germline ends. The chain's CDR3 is CASSDGVRGYTF. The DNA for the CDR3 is TGTGCCAGCAGTGACGGCGTGAGGGGCTACACCTTC.

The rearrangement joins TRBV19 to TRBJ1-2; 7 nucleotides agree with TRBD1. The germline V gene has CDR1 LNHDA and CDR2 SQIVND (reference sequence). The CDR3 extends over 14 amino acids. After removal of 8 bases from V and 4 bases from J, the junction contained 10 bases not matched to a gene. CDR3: CASAFPGDSYGYTF. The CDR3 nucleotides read TGTGCCAGTGCCTTTCCAGGGGACAGCTATGGCTACACCTTC.

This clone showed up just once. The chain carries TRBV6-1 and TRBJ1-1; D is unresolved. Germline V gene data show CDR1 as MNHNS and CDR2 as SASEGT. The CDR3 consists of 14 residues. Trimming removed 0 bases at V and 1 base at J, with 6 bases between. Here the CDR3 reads CASSEAAGNTEAFF. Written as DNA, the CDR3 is TGTGCCAGCAGTGAAGCGGCGGGGAACACTGAAGCTTTCTTT.

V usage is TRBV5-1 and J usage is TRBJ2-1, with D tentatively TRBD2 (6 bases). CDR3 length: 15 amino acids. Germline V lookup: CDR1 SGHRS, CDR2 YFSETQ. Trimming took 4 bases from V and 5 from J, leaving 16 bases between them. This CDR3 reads CASSMFPGGNNEQFF. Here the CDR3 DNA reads TGCGCCAGCAGCATGTTCCCCGGGGGTAACAATGAGCAGTTCTTC.

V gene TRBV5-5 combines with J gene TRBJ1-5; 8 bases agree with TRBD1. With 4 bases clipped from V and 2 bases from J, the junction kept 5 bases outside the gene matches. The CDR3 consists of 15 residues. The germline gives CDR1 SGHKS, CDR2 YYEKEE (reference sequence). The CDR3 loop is CASSRTGSGNQPQHF. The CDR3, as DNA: TGTGCCAGCAGCCGGACAGGGTCAGGCAATCAGCCCCAGCATTTT.

The CDR3 DNA reads TGTGCCAGCAGCCCCCAGCGGGTTAGCACAGATACGCAGTATTTT. Residues: CASSPQRVSTDTQYF. This chain connects TRBV14 to TRBJ2-3, with TRBD2 as a possible D gene (6 bases). The CDR3 totals 15 residues. The germline V and J ends were trimmed by 4 bases and 0 bases, with 11 bases remaining between them. Germline-derived CDR1 and CDR2 are SGHDN and FVKESK.

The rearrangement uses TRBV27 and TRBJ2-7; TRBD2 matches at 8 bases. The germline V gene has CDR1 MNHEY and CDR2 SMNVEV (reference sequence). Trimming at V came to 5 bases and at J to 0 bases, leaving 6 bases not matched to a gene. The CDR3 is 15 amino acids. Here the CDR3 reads CASSPQTSASYEQYF. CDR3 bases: TGTGCCAGCAGTCCGCAGACTAGCGCCTCCTACGAGCAGTACTTC.

The CDR3 nucleotides read TGTGCCAGCAGCCGCAGACAGGGTGGAAGCACTGAAGCTTTCTTT. It yields the protein CASSRRQGGSTEAFF. This chain uses TRBV9 with TRBJ1-1, with TRBD1 matching 7 bases. V lost 4 bases and J lost 4; bases outside the gene matches: 10. From germline, CDR1 is SGDLS and CDR2 YYNGEE. The CDR3 has 15 amino acids. Drawing the rest from reference TRBV9 and TRBJ1-1, the complete variable domain is DSGVTQTPKHLITATGQRVTLRCSPRSGDLSVYWYQQSLDQGLQFLIQYYNGEERAKGNILERFSAQQFPDLHSELNLSSLELGDSALYFCASSRRQGGSTEAFFGQGTRLTVV.

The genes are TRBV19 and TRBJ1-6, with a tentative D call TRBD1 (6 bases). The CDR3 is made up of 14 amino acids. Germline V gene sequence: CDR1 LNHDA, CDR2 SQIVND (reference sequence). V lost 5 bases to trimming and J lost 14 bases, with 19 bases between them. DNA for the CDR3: TGTGCCAGTAGTCGGGCGGGGGCCACTTTGTCCCTCCACTTT. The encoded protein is CASSRAGATLSLHF.

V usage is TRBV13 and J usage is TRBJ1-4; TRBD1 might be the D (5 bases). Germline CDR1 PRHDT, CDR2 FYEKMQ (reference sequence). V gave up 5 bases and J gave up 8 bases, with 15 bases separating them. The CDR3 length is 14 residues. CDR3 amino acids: CASSQLGGDEKLFF. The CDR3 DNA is TGTGCCAGCAGCCAATTGGGAGGGGACGAAAAACTGTTTTTT.

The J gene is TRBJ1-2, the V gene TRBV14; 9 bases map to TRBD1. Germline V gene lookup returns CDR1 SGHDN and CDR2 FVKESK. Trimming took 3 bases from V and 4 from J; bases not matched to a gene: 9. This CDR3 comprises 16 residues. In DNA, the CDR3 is TGTGCCAGCAGCCAGGATCTACAGGGGGCGGGCTATGGCTACACCTTC. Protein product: CASSQDLQGAGYGYTF.

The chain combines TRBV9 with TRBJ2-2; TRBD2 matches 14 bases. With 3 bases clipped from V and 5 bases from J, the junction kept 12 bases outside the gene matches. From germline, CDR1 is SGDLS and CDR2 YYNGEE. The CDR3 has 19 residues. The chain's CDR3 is CASSGLLTSGGAVTGELFF. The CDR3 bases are TGTGCCAGCAGCGGCCTCTTGACTAGCGGGGGGGCCGTTACCGGGGAGCTGTTTTTT.

As DNA, the CDR3 is TGTGCCAGCAGCCAAAAAGGAGGCGGTCAGCCCCAGCATTTT. Translated: CASSQKGGGQPQHF. The chain carries TRBV7-2 and TRBJ1-5; D gene uncertain. V lost 5 bases, J lost 6 bases, and 14 bases lay in between. The V gene's germline CDR1 is SGHTA and CDR2 FQGNSA. CDR3 length: 14 amino acids.

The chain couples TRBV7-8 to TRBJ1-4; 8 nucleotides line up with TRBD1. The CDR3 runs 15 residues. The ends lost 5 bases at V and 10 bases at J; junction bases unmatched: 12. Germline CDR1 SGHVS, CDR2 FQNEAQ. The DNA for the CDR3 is TGTGCCAGCAGCCTAGGGGACAGGAGAGAGGCAAAACTGTTTTTT. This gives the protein CASSLGDRREAKLFF.

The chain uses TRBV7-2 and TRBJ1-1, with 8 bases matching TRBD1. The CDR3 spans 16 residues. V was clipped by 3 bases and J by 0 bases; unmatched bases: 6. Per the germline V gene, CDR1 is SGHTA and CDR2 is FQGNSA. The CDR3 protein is CASSFRTGFMNTEAFF. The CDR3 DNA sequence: TGTGCCAGCAGCTTCAGGACAGGGTTCATGAACACTGAAGCTTTCTTT.

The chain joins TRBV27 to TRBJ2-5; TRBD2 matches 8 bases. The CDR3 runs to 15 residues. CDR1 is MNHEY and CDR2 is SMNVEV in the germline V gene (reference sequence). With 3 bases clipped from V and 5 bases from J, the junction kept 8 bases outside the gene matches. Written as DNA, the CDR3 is TGTGCCAGCAGTTTTTACAGCGGGAGCTTGGAGACCCAGTACTTC. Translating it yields CASSFYSGSLETQYF.

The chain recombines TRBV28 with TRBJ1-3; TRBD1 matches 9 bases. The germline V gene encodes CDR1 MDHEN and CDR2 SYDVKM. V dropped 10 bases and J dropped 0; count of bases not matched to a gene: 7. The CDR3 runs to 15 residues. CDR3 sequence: CATQGQGPSGNTIYF. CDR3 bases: TGTGCCACCCAGGGACAGGGCCCCTCTGGAAACACCATATATTTT. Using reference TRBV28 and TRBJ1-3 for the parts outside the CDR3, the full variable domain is DVKVTQSSRYLVKRTGEKVFLECVQDMDHENMFWYRQDPGLGLRLIYFSYDVKMKEKGDIPEGYSVSREKKERFSLILESASTNQTSMYLCATQGQGPSGNTIYFGEGSWLTVV.

CDR3 nucleotides: TGTGCCAGCTCACCACGGGACAGGGATAATGAAAAACTGTTTTTT. Its protein is CASSPRDRDNEKLFF. The V call is TRBV18, the J call TRBJ1-4, with 9 bases identical to TRBD1. J gave up 4 bases and V 1 base, and 1 base lay outside the gene matches. Germline CDR1 is KGHSH and CDR2 is LQKENI. The CDR3 totals 15 residues.

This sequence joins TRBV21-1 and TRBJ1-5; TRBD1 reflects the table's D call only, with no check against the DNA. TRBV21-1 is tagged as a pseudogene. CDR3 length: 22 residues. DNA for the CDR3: TGTGCCAGCAGCTATTACCCGCAAGGGGACGGGACAGGGGAGAATAGCAATCAGCCCCAGCATTTT. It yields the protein CASSYYPQGDGTGENSNQPQHF.

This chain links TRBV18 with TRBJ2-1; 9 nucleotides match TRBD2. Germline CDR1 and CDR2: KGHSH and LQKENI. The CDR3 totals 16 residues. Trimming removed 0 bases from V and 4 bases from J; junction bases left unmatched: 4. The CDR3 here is CASSPPIAGVYNEQFF. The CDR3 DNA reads TGTGCCAGCTCACCACCGATAGCGGGAGTATACAATGAGCAGTTCTTC.

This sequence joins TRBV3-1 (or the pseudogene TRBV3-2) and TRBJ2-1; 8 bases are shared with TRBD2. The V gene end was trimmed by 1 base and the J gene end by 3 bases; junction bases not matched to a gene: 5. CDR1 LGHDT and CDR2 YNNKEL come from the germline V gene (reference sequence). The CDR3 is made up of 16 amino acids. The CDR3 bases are TGTGCCAGCAGCCAAGTCGGGGGGGCTTTCTACAATGAGCAGTTCTTC. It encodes CASSQVGGAFYNEQFF.

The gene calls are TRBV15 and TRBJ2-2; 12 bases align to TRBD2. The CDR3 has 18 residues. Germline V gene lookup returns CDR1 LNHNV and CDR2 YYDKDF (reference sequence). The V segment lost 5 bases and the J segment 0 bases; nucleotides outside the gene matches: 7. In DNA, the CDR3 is TGTGCCACCAGCTCCCCCCGGACTAGCGGGGCGAACACCGGGGAGCTGTTTTTT. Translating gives CATSSPRTSGANTGELFF.